What follows describes a single T cell receptor beta chain. The target antigen is unknown. The entry originates in a study of T-cell memory formation after mild COVID-19. Study results and caveats: CM and EM subsets held most contracting CD4+ clones; EMRA held CD8+ ones. Clones that contracted from day 15 to 85 had balanced CD4/CD8; later expanders were CD4+ biased.

Constant-segment primers were used for 5'RACE, and the resulting TCR alpha and TCR beta cDNA libraries carried sample barcodes and UMIs. Each CDR3 protein is one row after TCRdb ran MiXCR on the 5' RACE reads. The data hold roughly 450,000 distinct CDR3 sequences, with roughly 18% observed a single time. This clonotype originated in an adult woman who had mild COVID-19 (a few samples of this study predate the infection). Cell type and time point are not known. Specimen: PBMCs or a T cell subset sorted from them (not recorded which).

CDR3: CATRGYGYTF. The DNA for the CDR3 is TGTGCCACACGGGGCTATGGCTACACCTTC. The gene calls are TRBV19 and TRBJ1-2; no firm D call. CDR3 length: 10 amino acids. The ends were cut back, 10 bases at V and 4 bases at J, with 7 bases in the middle. CDR1 is LNHDA, CDR2 SQIVND, per germline (reference sequence).